The entry that follows covers one T cell receptor beta chain sequence. 13 Jbeta primers and 60 Vbeta primers were used for the PCR. Some clones are missing from TCRdb's copy, which holds only in-frame ones; the method was immunoSEQ multiplex PCR. In all, the sample yields roughly 80,000 clones. This record belongs to a study of cytomegalovirus exposure and HLA in healthy donors. From germline, CDR1 is SGHDT and CDR2 YYEEEE. J was trimmed by 7 bases and V by 4 bases; bases with no gene match: 9. CDR3 length: 16 amino acids. The chain joins TRBV5-6 to TRBJ1-6; TRBD1 matches at 9 bases. The TCR sequence derives from a girl aged 10 to 17 in good health and CMV-seropositive. The specimen was PBMCs. As DNA, the CDR3 is TGTGCCAGCAGCCCTGACCTCGACAGGGGGAATTCACCCCTCCACTTT. Translated, it gives CASSPDLDRGNSPLHF.